This record looks at one TCR beta chain sequence and its context. Its antigen is unidentified. TCRdb keeps only in-frame clones here, not all; method: immunoSEQ multiplex PCR. Of tens of thousands of clones listed, approximately 80% are singletons. The CDR3 loop spans 11 amino acids. V was pared by 2 bases and J by 5 bases, with 3 bases between. Germline CDR1 is KGHSH and CDR2 is LQKENI. This specimen belongs to a study of OX40 agonist ivuxolimab in advanced cancers. About the research overall: Intravenous ivuxolimab was administered to patients every 2 weeks at 0.01 to 10 mg/kg.

Points from the study as a whole: Also showing low normalized T-cell clonal expansion were some of the nonresponders. Researchers did not establish what antigens the expanded peripheral T cells target.

Sequences were derived from CD4+ or CD8+ T cells sorted from blood, sampled in a trial of the OX40 agonist ivuxolimab. This TCR was sampled from an adult with an advanced solid tumor such as melanoma, head and neck, liver or kidney cancer. The rearrangement uses TRBV18 and TRBJ2-5; D call uncertain. CDR3 residues: CASSPTETQYF. CDR3 bases: TGTGCCAGCTCACCAACGGAGACCCAGTACTTC.